The 15 T cell receptor beta chains below all came from one sample that was sequenced in a study of regulatory T cells in long-lasting Graves disease. Building the TCR beta libraries relied on iRepertoire HTBI primers, and CDR3 regions underwent Arm-PCR. TCRdb re-called the multiplex PCR reads through MiXCR, storing one row per CDR3 protein. The data contain over 450,000 distinct CDR3 sequences, around 12% of them seen just once; the ten biggest clones take up almost 9%. Stated time point: newly diagnosed GD, antithyroid drugs for less than 3 months. Construction of the TCR library relied on RNA isolated from PBMCs. The data were also submitted as part of a second study, on T cells in Graves' hyperthyroidism and ophthalmopathy.

This specimen consisted of peripheral blood mononuclear cells (PBMCs), obtained at new diagnosis, from a patient treated with antithyroid drugs. These receptors all come from a woman aged 25 to 39 with Graves disease.

This clonotype appeared many times. This rearrangement joins TRBV3-1 to TRBJ1-5, with D possibly being TRBD1 (6 bases). V lost 4 bases and J lost 4, with 14 bases in between. This CDR3 is built from 15 residues. CDR1 LGHDT and CDR2 YNNKEL come from the germline V gene (reference sequence). CDR3 sequence: CASSRGGRENQPQHF. The CDR3 DNA is TGTGCCAGCAGCCGGGGGGGCAGGGAAAATCAGCCCCAGCATTTT. Combining the CDR3 with reference TRBV3-1 and TRBJ1-5 gives the whole variable domain DTAVSQTPKYLVTQMGNDKSIKCEQNLGHDTMYWYKQDSKKFLKIMFSYNNKELIINETVPNRFSPKSPDKAHLNLHINSLELGDSAVYFCASSRGGRENQPQHFGDGTRLSIL.

This clonotype has a handful of counts. The chain joins TRBV28 to TRBJ1-6; 9 positions agree with TRBD1. The CDR3 covers 16 residues. CDR1 is MDHEN and CDR2 is SYDVKM in the germline V gene. The J segment lost 7 bases and the V segment lost 2 bases, leaving 6 bases of the junction unmatched. CDR3 region: CASSLDGDRVNSPLHF. The CDR3 DNA follows: TGTGCCAGCAGTTTAGATGGGGACAGGGTGAATTCACCCCTCCACTTT.

As DNA, the CDR3 is TGTGCCAGTCGGGGCCTCGGTGGCCACATTCAGTACTTC. Its protein product is CASRGLGGHIQYF. The gene calls are TRBV19 and TRBJ2-4; D may match TRBD1 or TRBD2 (5 bases each). The V gene lost 8 bases and the J gene lost 8 bases, with 16 bases spanning the gap. In germline, CDR1 is LNHDA, CDR2 SQIVND (reference sequence). The CDR3 sequence is 13 residues long.

In its sample, this clonotype was seen a few times. V gene TRBV6-5 combines with J gene TRBJ1-2, with 7 bases fitting TRBD1. Trimming removed 1 base from V and 3 bases from J; junction bases left unmatched: 5. Germline lookup yields CDR1 MNHEY and CDR2 SVGAGI. The CDR3 contains 15 residues. CDR3 sequence (DNA): TGTGCCAGCAGTTACTATGACAGGGTCGACTATGGCTACACCTTC. Translated: CASSYYDRVDYGYTF.

This clonotype was counted between two and nine times. J is TRBJ2-7 and V is TRBV30; 7 positions match TRBD1. Per germline, CDR1 GTSNPN and CDR2 SVGIG (reference sequence). Trimming at V came to 7 bases and at J to 2 bases, leaving 14 bases not matched to a gene. This CDR3 is built from 15 residues. The CDR3: CASPPPGTETYEQYF. Written as DNA, the CDR3 is TGTGCCTCTCCCCCCCCCGGGACAGAGACCTACGAGCAGTACTTC.

This clonotype was detected ten times or more. The chain combines TRBV6-1 with TRBJ1-4; 11 nucleotides agree with TRBD1. Germline V gene sequence: CDR1 MNHNS, CDR2 SASEGT. The CDR3 runs to 14 residues. The junction had 4 bases not matched to a gene; V was cut back by 8 bases and J by 5 bases. CDR3 residues: CASGQGARNEKLFF. The CDR3 DNA sequence: TGTGCCAGCGGACAGGGGGCGCGGAATGAAAAACTGTTTTTT.

This clonotype was seen repeatedly, ten times or more. The V and J genes are TRBV24-1 and TRBJ2-2; D is possibly TRBD1 or TRBD2 (5 bases each). The V gene lost 3 bases and the J gene lost 3 bases, with 7 bases spanning the gap. CDR1 is KGHDR, CDR2 SFDVKD, per germline. The CDR3 extends over 14 amino acids. DNA of the CDR3: TGTGCCACCAGTGATATGGGGGACACCGGGGAGCTGTTTTTT. Its protein product is CATSDMGDTGELFF.

This clonotype was counted at least ten times. V usage is TRBV11-2 and J usage is TRBJ1-1, with D possibly matching TRBD1 (6 bases). The CDR3 sequence is 17 residues long. The germline V gene has CDR1 SGHAT and CDR2 FQNNGV. The V gene lost 3 bases and the J gene lost 0 bases, with 17 bases spanning the gap. CDR3: CASSFNRVRRMNTEAFF. DNA of the CDR3: TGTGCCAGCAGCTTTAACAGGGTTAGGAGGATGAACACTGAAGCTTTCTTT.

The chain recombines TRBV19 with TRBJ2-1, with 7 bases identical to TRBD1. CDR1 is LNHDA and CDR2 is SQIVND in the germline V gene (reference sequence). CDR3 size: 14 residues. Trimming at V came to 3 bases and at J to 9 bases, leaving 8 bases not matched to a gene. The CDR3 reads CASSMRGRWVEQFF. For the CDR3, the DNA is TGTGCCAGTAGTATGAGGGGGCGATGGGTTGAGCAGTTCTTC.

This clonotype has ten or more counts. The chain recombines TRBV6-2 or TRBV6-3 with TRBJ1-2; TRBD1 aligns across 8 bases. The trim removed 2 bases at V and 1 base at J, leaving 3 bases unmatched. CDR3 length: 15 amino acids. Germline V lookup: CDR1 MNHEY, CDR2 SVGEGT. The CDR3 sequence: CASSYAGGDNYGYTF. Here the CDR3 DNA reads TGTGCCAGCAGTTACGCAGGGGGCGATAACTATGGCTACACCTTC.

The chain employs TRBV15 and TRBJ2-1, with D possibly being TRBD2 (6 bases). V was cut by 3 bases and J by 7 bases, with 7 bases left in between. The germline V gene encodes CDR1 LNHNV and CDR2 YYDKDF (reference sequence). The CDR3 extends over 12 amino acids. The CDR3 DNA sequence: TGTGCCACCAGCAGGGGGAGGAATGAGCAGTTCTTC. It specifies CATSRGRNEQFF. Full variable domain (outside the CDR3, taken from reference TRBV15 and TRBJ2-1): DAMVIQNPRYQVTQFGKPVTLSCSQTLNHNVMYWYQQKSSQAPKLLFHYYDKDFNNEADTPDNFQSRRPNTSFCFLDIRSPGLGDTAMYLCATSRGRNEQFFGPGTRLTVL.

The chain is built from TRBV27 and TRBJ1-1, with 11 positions matching TRBD1. The CDR3 contains 16 residues. With V trimmed by 5 bases and J by 4 bases, 9 bases remained unmatched. The germline V gene has CDR1 MNHEY and CDR2 SMNVEV (reference sequence). CDR3 DNA: TGTGCCAGCAGTCCGCGGGACAGGGGGTCGGTCACTGAAGCTTTCTTT. Its translation is CASSPRDRGSVTEAFF.

Turning to this clonotype: Possible read error: a much larger clone is one base away. The genes are TRBV5-5 and TRBJ2-4, with 9 bases aligning to TRBD2. Trimming took 2 bases from V and 7 from J; bases not matched to a gene: 10. Germline V gene sequence: CDR1 SGHKS, CDR2 YYEKEE (reference sequence). The CDR3 contains 16 residues. The CDR3 here is CASSFGGVAGGNIQYF. In nucleotides, the CDR3 is TGTGCCAGCAGCTTCGGTGGGGTGGCGGGAGGGAACATTCAGTACTTC. Full variable domain (outside the CDR3, taken from reference TRBV5-5 and TRBJ2-4): DAGVTQSPTHLIKTRGQQVTLRCSPISGHKSVSWYQQVLGQGPQFIFQYYEKEERGRGNFPDRFSARQFPNYSSELNVNALLLGDSALYLCASSFGGVAGGNIQYFGAGTRLSVL.

This clonotype was observed at least ten times. The rearrangement uses TRBV2 and TRBJ1-5; weak D call: TRBD1 (5 bases). This CDR3 spans 15 amino acids. Germline V lookup: CDR1 SNHLY, CDR2 FYNNEI. Trimming pared 5 bases from V and 1 base from J, leaving 12 bases between. The CDR3 region has the DNA TGTGCCAGCAGTCATAGGGGAGGGAGCAATCAGCCCCAGCATTTT. This gives the protein CASSHRGGSNQPQHF.

Many counts were recorded for this clonotype. The gene calls are TRBV3-1 and TRBJ2-1; D is unresolved. Per germline, CDR1 LGHDT and CDR2 YNNKEL (reference sequence). This CDR3 region has 14 residues. V lost 4 bases, J lost 0 bases, and 7 bases lay in between. The CDR3 region has the DNA TGTGCCAGCAGCCCCTATAGCTCCTACAATGAGCAGTTCTTC. Translating it yields CASSPYSSYNEQFF.